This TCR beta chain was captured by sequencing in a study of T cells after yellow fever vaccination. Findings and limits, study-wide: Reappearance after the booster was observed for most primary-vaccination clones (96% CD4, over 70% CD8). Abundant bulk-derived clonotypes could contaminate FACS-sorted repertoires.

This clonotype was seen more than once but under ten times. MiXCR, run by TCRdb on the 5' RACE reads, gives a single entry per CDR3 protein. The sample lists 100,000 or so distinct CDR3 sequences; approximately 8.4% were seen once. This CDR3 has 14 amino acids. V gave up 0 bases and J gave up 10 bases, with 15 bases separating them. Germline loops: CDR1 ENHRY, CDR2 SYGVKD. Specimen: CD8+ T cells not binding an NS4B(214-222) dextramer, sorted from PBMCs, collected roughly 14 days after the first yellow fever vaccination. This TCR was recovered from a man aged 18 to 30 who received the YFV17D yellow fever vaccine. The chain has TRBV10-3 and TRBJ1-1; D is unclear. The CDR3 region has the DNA TGTGCCATCAGTGAGTCGACTGATTCCCTGGGAGCTTTCTTT. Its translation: CAISESTDSLGAFF.